The 12 T cell receptor beta chains below were found in one sample sequenced in a study of shared clonotypes between healthy human individuals. Using immunoSEQ multiplex PCR, the repertoire was profiled, and TCRdb retains in-frame clones only, with some absent. The table records some 980,000 clones, over 75% of them present only once. The sequenced material came from memory CD4+ T cells sorted from blood. The subset is: CD45RA-negative fraction. The source is a man aged 18 to 30 in good health.

The chain couples TRBV11-3 to TRBJ2-2; TRBD2 matches 9 bases. The CDR3 contains 16 residues. Germline assignment: CDR1 SGHNT and CDR2 YENEEA. V lost 2 bases to trimming and J lost 4 bases; unmatched junction nucleotides: 5. The CDR3 protein is CASSLQAGGFTGELFF. CDR3 nucleotides: TGTGCCAGCAGCTTACAAGCGGGAGGCTTCACCGGGGAGCTGTTTTTT.

CDR3 protein: CASSLSDSPSRGYTF. CDR3 DNA: TGTGCCAGCAGTTTATCAGACAGCCCCAGTAGGGGCTACACCTTC. The chain employs TRBV28 and TRBJ1-2; weak D call: TRBD1 (5 bases). The CDR3 covers 15 residues. The germline V gene encodes CDR1 MDHEN and CDR2 SYDVKM. V was cut by 1 base and J by 8 bases, with 17 bases left in between.

The chain uses TRBV11-2 and TRBJ2-3; D gene ambiguous. Between the trimmed V and J ends, which lost 2 bases and 2 bases, there was a span of 14 bases. This CDR3 comprises 16 residues. Germline CDR1 is SGHAT and CDR2 is FQNNGV. CDR3 DNA sequence: TGTGCCAGCAGCTTATACGCCGAGGTCTCCACAGATACGCAGTATTTT. Protein sequence: CASSLYAEVSTDTQYF.

This chain connects TRBV6-1 to TRBJ2-6; D not resolved. Trimming removed 7 bases from V and 2 bases from J, with 9 bases in between. The length of the CDR3 is 14 residues. Germline-derived CDR1 and CDR2 are MNHNS and SASEGT. In DNA, the CDR3 is TGTGCCAGCACTGGCCGTCCTGGGGCCAACGTCCTGACTTTC. It is translated as CASTGRPGANVLTF.

The chain joins TRBV13 to TRBJ1-2, with 9 bases lining up with TRBD1. Germline values: CDR1 PRHDT, CDR2 FYEKMQ (reference sequence). Germline trimming cut 5 bases from V and 8 bases from J; bases unmatched to any gene: 15. The CDR3 is 16 amino acids. CDR3 nucleotide sequence: TGTGCCAGCAGCGAGAGGGTATACAGGGGGCACCAGGGCTACACCTTC. Amino acids: CASSERVYRGHQGYTF.

This chain joins TRBV7-2 and TRBJ1-1, with D hard to call. This CDR3 comprises 15 residues. Trimming shortened V by 1 base and J by 2 bases, and 11 bases separated the two germline ends. CDR1 and CDR2 (germline): SGHTA, FQGNSA. CDR3 nucleotides: TGTGCCAGCAGCTTAGTTATGGGAGTTAACACTGAAGCTTTCTTT. This encodes CASSLVMGVNTEAFF.

V usage is TRBV9 and J usage is TRBJ1-2; TRBD1 aligns across 7 bases. Germline CDR1 and CDR2: SGDLS and YYNGEE. CDR3 size: 14 residues. After removal of 2 bases from V and 2 bases from J, the junction contained 3 bases not matched to a gene. The DNA of the CDR3 is TGTGCCAGCAGCGTCCAGACAGGGAACTATGGCTACACCTTC. It encodes CASSVQTGNYGYTF.

This chain connects TRBV7-9 to TRBJ2-5; no reliable D call. The CDR3 totals 13 residues. With 5 bases removed from V and 5 bases from J, the gap between germline ends came to 12 bases. The germline CDR1 and CDR2 sequences are SEHNR and FQNEAQ (reference sequence). This chain's CDR3 is CASSPWTVETQYF. As DNA, the CDR3 is TGTGCCAGCAGCCCCTGGACCGTGGAGACCCAGTACTTC.

The rearrangement joins TRBV30 to TRBJ1-3; D perhaps matches TRBD1 (5 bases). The CDR3 spans 14 residues. CDR1 is GTSNPN, CDR2 SVGIG, per germline (reference sequence). V dropped 4 bases and J dropped 0 bases, with 10 bases sitting between them. CDR3: CAWMPGTSGNTIYF. DNA for the CDR3: TGTGCCTGGATGCCCGGGACCTCTGGAAACACCATATATTTT.

V is TRBV11-3 and J is TRBJ2-5; TRBD2 might be the D (5 bases). The V and J ends lost 5 bases and 2 bases respectively, with 9 bases between them. Per the germline V gene, CDR1 is SGHNT and CDR2 is YENEEA. This CDR3 has 13 residues. DNA of the CDR3: TGTGCCAGCAGCCCACCGGGGCAAGAGACCCAGTACTTC. Translation: CASSPPGQETQYF.

J is TRBJ1-1 and V is TRBV28; 7 bases are a match to TRBD1. Germline CDR1 MDHEN, CDR2 SYDVKM. The CDR3 has 12 amino acids. V shed 3 bases and J 11 bases; nucleotides not matched to a gene: 6. This CDR3 is CASSFEGAGAFF. The CDR3 coding sequence is TGTGCCAGCAGTTTTGAGGGGGCTGGGGCTTTCTTT.

In DNA, the CDR3 is TGTGCCTGGAGTGGAGGTCAGGGGTCCAACTATGGCTACACCTTC. This translates into CAWSGGQGSNYGYTF. The chain uses TRBV30 and TRBJ1-2; possibly TRBD1 for D (6 bases). V gave up 1 base and J gave up 2 bases, with 14 bases separating them. The CDR3 is 15 amino acids. From germline, CDR1 is GTSNPN and CDR2 SVGIG (reference sequence).